These 3 T cell receptor beta chains share one sample of origin, sequenced in a study of blood T cells in healthy people across ages. Primers used in a second PCR of roughly 6 to 12 cycles were a sample-barcoded 5' primer and a J-beta primer mix. TCRdb independently ran MiXCR on the 5' RACE reads; one entry per CDR3 protein. The sample lists 540,000 or so distinct CDR3 sequences, around 24% seen once, with roughly 10% in the top ten. Separately, the same data were catalogued under a study of T cells of mothers and their children.

Sequencing was performed on blood. The receptors were sampled from a boy aged 5-17 years in good health.

The J gene is TRBJ2-1, the V gene TRBV28; TRBD2 aligns across 16 bases. The trim removed 6 bases at V and 7 bases at J, leaving 6 bases unmatched. CDR1 and CDR2 from the germline V gene are MDHEN and SYDVKM. The length of the CDR3 is 16 residues. CDR3 nucleotide sequence: TGTGCCAGCAGCCGGGGGACTAGCGGGAGGGGGAATGAGCAGTTCTTC. As protein: CASSRGTSGRGNEQFF.

This clonotype has only a few counts. J is TRBJ1-2 and V is TRBV7-2; no reliable D call. CDR1 SGHTA and CDR2 FQGNSA come from the germline V gene. This CDR3 spans 14 amino acids. Trimming shortened V by 1 base and J by 3 bases, and 9 bases separated the two germline ends. The CDR3 DNA reads TGTGCCAGCAGCTTAGATCTGGGCTACTATGGCTACACCTTC. It is translated as CASSLDLGYYGYTF. The entire variable domain, with the rest obtained from reference TRBV7-2 and TRBJ1-2, is as follows: GAGVSQSPSNKVTEKGKDVELRCDPISGHTALYWYRQSLGQGLEFLIYFQGNSAPDKSGLPSDRFSAERTGGSVSTLTIQRTQQEDSAVYLCASSLDLGYYGYTFGSGTRLTVV.

This clonotype has more than one count but fewer than ten. The rearrangement joins TRBV9 to TRBJ2-1; 7 bases are shared with TRBD2. The J segment lost 0 bases and the V segment lost 4 bases, leaving 4 bases of the junction unmatched. This CDR3 is 15 amino acids long. Germline-derived CDR1 and CDR2 are SGDLS and YYNGEE. The DNA of the CDR3 is TGTGCCAGCAGCCCCAGGGAGGGCTCCTACAATGAGCAGTTCTTC. Translation: CASSPREGSYNEQFF. The full variable domain, rest sourced from reference TRBV9 and TRBJ2-1, is DSGVTQTPKHLITATGQRVTLRCSPRSGDLSVYWYQQSLDQGLQFLIQYYNGEERAKGNILERFSAQQFPDLHSELNLSSLELGDSALYFCASSPREGSYNEQFFGPGTRLTVL.